This T cell receptor beta chain was recorded in a study of cytomegalovirus exposure and HLA in healthy donors. From germline, CDR1 is MNHEY and CDR2 SVGAGI. The V and J ends lost 3 bases and 3 bases respectively, with 14 bases between them. The CDR3 has 15 amino acids. This clone was observed once. Its specificity is unknown. Study outcomes and limitations: Per published accounts, TCR beta sequences correctly predicted the HLA-A and HLA-B alleles of most subjects. Among the most significant clusters, several appeared linked to common viral pathogens in a later analysis.

The donors, nominally healthy at sampling, likely had unrecorded immune exposures. Vbeta (60) and Jbeta (13) primers were used in the PCR. The assay was immunoSEQ multiplex PCR, and TCRdb's table has in-frame clones only and misses some. The sample has 150,000 to 250,000 clones; almost 85% are singletons. The source material was PBMCs. This clonotype was sampled from a woman in her forties or fifties in good health and CMV-seronegative. The rearrangement uses TRBV6-5 and TRBJ1-1; D not resolved. The CDR3 protein is CASSYNPYADTEAFF. The CDR3 DNA reads TGTGCCAGCAGTTATAACCCTTATGCGGACACTGAAGCTTTCTTT.